One T cell receptor (beta chain) is described in this entry. What it binds is unknown. TCRdb keeps only in-frame clones here, not all; method: immunoSEQ multiplex PCR. In the table there are approximately 350,000 clones, about 74% of which are singletons. The sample comes from a study of shared clonotypes between healthy human individuals. Study-level points and caveats: Among non-shared clonotypes, generation probabilities were lower than among those shared by all four donors.

The CDR3 has 13 amino acids. Germline CDR1 and CDR2: LNHDA and SQIVND (reference sequence). Trimming cost V 2 bases and J 6 bases, with 10 bases left between them. The chain is built from TRBV19 and TRBJ1-2; D is perhaps TRBD1 (6 bases). The receptor was isolated from a man aged 25 to 40 in good health. Sequencing was carried out using memory CD4+ T cells sorted from blood. Subset denoted: CD45RA-negative fraction. The CDR3 loop is CASSITGTDGYTF. CDR3 nucleotide sequence: TGTGCCAGTAGTATAACAGGGACGGATGGCTACACCTTC.